The 20 T cell receptor beta chains listed next were all sequenced from one sample in a study of identical twins. TCRdb reprocessed the 5' RACE reads with MiXCR, giving one entry per CDR3 protein. Altogether under 800,000 distinct CDR3 sequences are present, about 20% being singletons, with the ten largest covering over 4%. The same data also contributed to another study, on T cells expressing NK-cell markers.

Sequencing was performed on PBMCs. These receptors were obtained from a young woman in good health.

This clonotype is a singleton in its sample. The chain carries TRBV10-3 and TRBJ2-1; 8 nucleotides line up with TRBD2. CDR1 is ENHRY, CDR2 SYGVKD, per germline. J gave up 7 bases and V 7 bases, and 9 bases lay outside the gene matches. The CDR3 has 14 amino acids. The CDR3: CAIKEAGEENEQFF. CDR3 sequence (DNA): TGTGCCATCAAGGAAGCGGGAGAGGAAAATGAGCAGTTCTTC.

V gene TRBV7-3 combines with J gene TRBJ2-1; D uncertain. The CDR3 is 13 residues long. Trimming removed 5 bases from V and 5 bases from J, with 10 bases in between. Germline CDR1 reads SGHTA; CDR2 reads FQGTGA. CDR3 protein: CASSPNSNNEQFF. Here the CDR3 DNA reads TGTGCCAGCAGCCCAAATTCTAACAATGAGCAGTTCTTC.

The V gene is TRBV9, the J gene TRBJ2-5, with D unclear. The CDR3 sequence is 16 residues long. V was clipped by 0 bases and J by 4 bases, with 16 bases between them. The germline CDR1 and CDR2 sequences are SGDLS and YYNGEE. The CDR3 DNA is TGTGCCAGCAGCGTAGCTACCGTTGAGGCAGTAGAGACCCAGTACTTC. Its translation is CASSVATVEAVETQYF.

The chain recombines TRBV11-2 with TRBJ2-6, with TRBD1 matching over 9 bases. The length of the CDR3 is 18 residues. Unmatched junction bases numbered 8, after V lost 1 base and J lost 4 bases. Germline V gene lookup returns CDR1 SGHAT and CDR2 FQNNGV. The CDR3 DNA sequence: TGTGCCAGCAGCTTAGGGGGACAGGGATGGACGGGGGCCAACGTCCTGACTTTC. Amino acids: CASSLGGQGWTGANVLTF.

This clonotype was counted many times. The V and J genes are TRBV29-1 and TRBJ1-1; perhaps TRBD1 as D (5 bases). V was clipped by 4 bases and J by 4 bases, with 16 bases between them. Per the germline V gene, CDR1 is SQVTM and CDR2 is ANQGSEA. The CDR3 sequence is 14 residues long. CDR3 bases: TGCAGCGTTGGTCGGGGGTCTATCCTCACTGAAGCTTTCTTT. This sequence encodes CSVGRGSILTEAFF.

There are a few counts of this clonotype. It may be a read error: a sequence one base away is much more abundant. This sequence joins TRBV29-1 and TRBJ2-3; D is unresolved. Between the trimmed V and J ends, which lost 8 bases and 4 bases, there was a span of 16 bases. This CDR3 spans 13 amino acids. CDR1 is SQVTM, CDR2 ANQGSEA, per germline. CDR3 nucleotides: TGCAGCACCAGCTGTCACGAATCAGATACGCAGTATTTT. It encodes CSTSCHESDTQYF.

V is TRBV9 and J is TRBJ2-3; TRBD2 matches 12 bases. The CDR3 consists of 17 residues. Germline CDR1 SGDLS, CDR2 YYNGEE. With 1 base clipped from V and 1 base from J, the junction kept 4 bases outside the gene matches. The CDR3 loop reads CASSVPSGRVGTDTQYF. DNA for the CDR3: TGTGCCAGCAGCGTACCTAGCGGGAGGGTCGGCACAGATACGCAGTATTTT. The full variable domain, its missing parts supplied by reference TRBV9 and TRBJ2-3, is DSGVTQTPKHLITATGQRVTLRCSPRSGDLSVYWYQQSLDQGLQFLIQYYNGEERAKGNILERFSAQQFPDLHSELNLSSLELGDSALYFCASSVPSGRVGTDTQYFGPGTRLTVL.

The chain combines TRBV20-1 with TRBJ2-5; D is perhaps TRBD2 (5 bases). Deletions cut 0 bases from V and 4 bases from J, with 21 bases between. Germline V gene lookup returns CDR1 DFQATT and CDR2 SNEGSKA (reference sequence). The CDR3 spans 17 residues. The CDR3 sequence: CSARDWRGAATVETQYF. Here the CDR3 DNA reads TGCAGTGCTAGAGATTGGCGTGGAGCGGCCACCGTAGAGACCCAGTACTTC.

This clonotype was observed a single time. This chain's CDR3 is CSALIPGLAGGYEQYF. As DNA, the CDR3 is TGCAGTGCTCTGATACCGGGACTAGCGGGAGGCTACGAGCAGTACTTC. The chain combines TRBV20-1 with TRBJ2-7; the match to TRBD2 covers 15 bases. CDR1 and CDR2 from the germline V gene are DFQATT and SNEGSKA (reference sequence). The CDR3 has 16 amino acids. V was pared by 5 bases and J by 3 bases, with 8 bases of the junction left unmatched.

This clonotype was detected a few times. The V call is TRBV24-1, the J call TRBJ2-1; TRBD2 agrees at 9 bases. Germline trimming cut 4 bases from V and 9 bases from J; bases unmatched to any gene: 12. CDR3 length equals 16 residues. CDR1 is KGHDR, CDR2 SFDVKD, per germline. CDR3 in amino acids: CATSEAGGRGRGEQFF. CDR3 DNA: TGTGCCACCAGTGAGGCGGGGGGGAGGGGAAGGGGTGAGCAGTTCTTC.

This sequence joins TRBV25-1 and TRBJ2-7; perhaps TRBD2 as D (6 bases). Germline V gene sequence: CDR1 MGHDK, CDR2 SYGVNS. This CDR3 spans 15 amino acids. With 2 bases removed from V and 1 base from J, the gap between germline ends came to 12 bases. The CDR3 sequence is CASSERASASYEQYF. CDR3 nucleotides: TGTGCCAGCAGTGAACGGGCTAGCGCGTCCTACGAGCAGTACTTC.

This clonotype came up a few times. The chain couples TRBV4-2 to TRBJ1-2; no definite D call. This CDR3 spans 14 amino acids. Trimming removed 7 bases at V and 1 base at J, with 13 bases between. In germline, CDR1 is LGHNA, CDR2 YNFKEQ. DNA for the CDR3: TGTGCCAGCAACCCCACCGAGGGTAACTATGGCTACACCTTC. It encodes CASNPTEGNYGYTF.

In this sample, this clonotype turned up a few times. The rearrangement uses TRBV5-6 and TRBJ2-7; D perhaps matches TRBD1 (6 bases). This CDR3 has 14 residues. Germline values: CDR1 SGHDT, CDR2 YYEEEE. Trimming stripped 2 bases from V and 1 base from J, with 10 bases between. CDR3 sequence: CASSFPGDSYEQYF. The CDR3 coding sequence is TGTGCCAGCAGCTTTCCAGGGGATTCCTACGAGCAGTACTTC.

This clonotype has ten or more counts. The V call is TRBV7-8, the J call TRBJ2-2; D remains ambiguous. The germline V and J ends were trimmed by 5 bases and 1 base, with 8 bases remaining between them. The CDR3 is 14 amino acids. Germline loops: CDR1 SGHVS, CDR2 FQNEAQ. The CDR3 nucleotides read TGTGCCAGCAGCCCGTCCCGGAACACCGGGGAGCTGTTTTTT. This gives the protein CASSPSRNTGELFF.

The table lists this clonotype with many counts. J is TRBJ1-3 and V is TRBV20-1; 7 bases map to TRBD1. The CDR3 runs 14 residues. V dropped 6 bases and J dropped 3; count of bases not matched to a gene: 8. The V gene's germline CDR1 is DFQATT and CDR2 SNEGSKA (reference sequence). The CDR3 bases are TGCAGTGCATACGCGACAGGGAGTGGAAACACCATATATTTT. Protein: CSAYATGSGNTIYF.

Written as DNA, the CDR3 is TGCGCCAGCAGCTTCCTAAGCGATGAGCAGTTCTTC. It codes for CASSFLSDEQFF. The chain uses TRBV5-1 and TRBJ2-1; no reliable D call. Trimming took 2 bases from V and 8 from J, leaving 8 bases between them. The CDR3 consists of 12 residues. Per the germline V gene, CDR1 is SGHRS and CDR2 is YFSETQ.

This clonotype was seen many times. The chain combines TRBV6-5 with TRBJ2-7, with 11 bases matching TRBD1. Germline V lookup: CDR1 MNHEY, CDR2 SVGAGI. J was trimmed by 5 bases and V by 5 bases; bases with no gene match: 2. This CDR3 is built from 13 residues. The CDR3 here is CASSRTGGHEQYF. The DNA of the CDR3 is TGTGCCAGCAGTCGGACAGGGGGCCACGAGCAGTACTTC.

The chain combines TRBV7-9 with TRBJ2-1; 9 bases fit TRBD2. Germline CDR1 and CDR2: SEHNR and FQNEAQ (reference sequence). The CDR3 contains 15 residues. After removal of 4 bases from V and 6 bases from J, the junction contained 7 bases not matched to a gene. The CDR3 is CASSSRTSVGNEQFF. Written as DNA, the CDR3 is TGTGCCAGCAGCTCCCGGACTAGCGTTGGCAATGAGCAGTTCTTC.

This clonotype was picked up a small number of times. V is TRBV7-2 and J is TRBJ1-4; no firm D call. The CDR3 totals 17 residues. Germline V gives CDR1 SGHTA, CDR2 FQGNSA. Trimming took off 5 bases at V and 6 bases at J, with 22 bases between the two ends. CDR3 residues: CASSPPYRWGADEKLFF. The DNA for the CDR3 is TGTGCCAGCAGCCCCCCATATCGTTGGGGAGCTGATGAAAAACTGTTTTTT.

The rearrangement uses TRBV20-1 and TRBJ1-5; D not resolved. The germline V gene encodes CDR1 DFQATT and CDR2 SNEGSKA (reference sequence). The CDR3 spans 13 residues. Trimming took 0 bases from V and 3 from J, leaving 6 bases between them. The DNA for the CDR3 is TGCAGTGCTAGAGACGTAGACAATCAGCCCCAGCATTTT. This encodes CSARDVDNQPQHF.